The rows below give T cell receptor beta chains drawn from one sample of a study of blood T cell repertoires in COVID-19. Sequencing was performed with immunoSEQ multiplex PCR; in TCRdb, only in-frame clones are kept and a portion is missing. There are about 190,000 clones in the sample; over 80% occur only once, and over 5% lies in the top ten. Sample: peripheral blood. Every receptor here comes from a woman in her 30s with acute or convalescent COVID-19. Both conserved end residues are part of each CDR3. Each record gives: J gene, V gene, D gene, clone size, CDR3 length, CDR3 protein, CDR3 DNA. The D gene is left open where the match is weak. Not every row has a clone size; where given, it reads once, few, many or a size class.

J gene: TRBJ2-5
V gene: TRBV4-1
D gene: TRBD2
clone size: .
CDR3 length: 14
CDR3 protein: CASSHLAGVETQYF
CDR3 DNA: TGCGCCAGCAGCCACCTTGCGGGGGTGGAGACCCAGTACTTC

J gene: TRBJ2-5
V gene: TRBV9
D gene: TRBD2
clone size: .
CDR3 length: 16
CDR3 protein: CASSVGLAGVQETQYF
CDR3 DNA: TGTGCCAGCAGCGTAGGACTAGCGGGGGTTCAAGAGACCCAGTACTTC

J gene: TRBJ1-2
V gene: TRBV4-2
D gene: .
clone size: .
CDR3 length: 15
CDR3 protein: CASSQERGLGYGYTF
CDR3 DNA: TGTGCCAGCAGCCAAGAGCGAGGCCTTGGCTATGGCTACACCTTC

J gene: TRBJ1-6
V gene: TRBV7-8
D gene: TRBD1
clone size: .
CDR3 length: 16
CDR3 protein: CASSPLRRGTSSPLHF
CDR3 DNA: TGTGCCAGCAGCCCTCTACGCAGGGGGACATCTTCACCCCTCCACTTT

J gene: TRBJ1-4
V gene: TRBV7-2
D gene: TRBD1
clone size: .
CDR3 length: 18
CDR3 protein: CASRTGASYRATNEKLFF
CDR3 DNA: TGTGCCAGCAGGACAGGGGCTTCCTACCGGGCAACTAATGAAAAACTGTTTTTT

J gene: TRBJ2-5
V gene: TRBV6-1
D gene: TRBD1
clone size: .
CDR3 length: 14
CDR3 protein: CASSEDRGLETQYF
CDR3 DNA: TGTGCCAGCAGTGAGGACAGGGGGCTGGAGACCCAGTACTTC

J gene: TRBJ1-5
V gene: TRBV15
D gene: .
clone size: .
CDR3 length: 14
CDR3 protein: CATSIRQDNQPQHF
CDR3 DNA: TGTGCCACCAGCATACGACAGGACAATCAGCCCCAGCATTTT

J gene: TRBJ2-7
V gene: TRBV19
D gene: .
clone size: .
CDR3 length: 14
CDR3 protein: CASSIGQGGYEQYF
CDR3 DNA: TGTGCCAGTAGTATAGGCCAGGGAGGCTACGAGCAGTACTTC

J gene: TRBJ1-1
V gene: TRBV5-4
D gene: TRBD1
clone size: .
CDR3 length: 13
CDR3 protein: CASSAGQGPEAFF
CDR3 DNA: TGTGCCAGCAGCGCCGGACAGGGGCCTGAAGCTTTCTTT

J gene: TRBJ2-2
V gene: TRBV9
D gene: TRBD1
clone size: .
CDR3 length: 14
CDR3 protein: CASRRGQGTGELFF
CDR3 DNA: TGTGCCAGCAGGCGGGGACAGGGAACCGGGGAGCTGTTTTTT

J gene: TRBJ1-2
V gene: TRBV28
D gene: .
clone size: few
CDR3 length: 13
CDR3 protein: CASTLVQGSGYTF
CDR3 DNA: TGTGCCAGCACCCTAGTCCAGGGGAGTGGCTACACCTTC

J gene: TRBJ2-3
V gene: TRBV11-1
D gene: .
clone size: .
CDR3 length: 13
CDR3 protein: CASSYIEGGTQYF
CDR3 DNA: TGTGCCAGCAGCTACATCGAGGGCGGTACGCAGTATTTT

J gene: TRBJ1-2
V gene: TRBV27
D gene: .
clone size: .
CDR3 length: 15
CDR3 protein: CASSLFTGSTYGYTF
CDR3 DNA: TGTGCCAGCAGTTTATTTACAGGGTCTACCTATGGCTACACCTTC

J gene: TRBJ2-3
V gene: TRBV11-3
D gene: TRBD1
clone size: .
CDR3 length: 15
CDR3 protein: CASSTAGQGTDTQYF
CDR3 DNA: TGTGCCAGCAGCACCGCGGGACAGGGAACAGATACGCAGTATTTT

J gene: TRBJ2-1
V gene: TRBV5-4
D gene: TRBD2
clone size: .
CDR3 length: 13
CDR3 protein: CASSGGLVNEQFF
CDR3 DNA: TGTGCCAGCAGCGGCGGACTAGTCAATGAGCAGTTCTTC

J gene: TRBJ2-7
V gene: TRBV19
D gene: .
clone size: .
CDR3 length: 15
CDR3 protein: CASSMLGGSRDEQYF
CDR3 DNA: TGTGCCAGTAGTATGCTCGGGGGTAGCCGAGACGAGCAGTACTTC

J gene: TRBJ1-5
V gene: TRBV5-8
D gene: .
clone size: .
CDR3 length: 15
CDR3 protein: CASSAGTELNQPQHF
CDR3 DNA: TGTGCCAGCAGCGCTGGGACTGAATTAAATCAGCCCCAGCATTTT

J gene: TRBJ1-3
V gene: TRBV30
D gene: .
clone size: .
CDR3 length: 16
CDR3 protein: CAWGGQDSHSGNTIYF
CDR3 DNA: TGTGCCTGGGGCGGTCAGGACAGCCACTCTGGAAACACCATATATTTT

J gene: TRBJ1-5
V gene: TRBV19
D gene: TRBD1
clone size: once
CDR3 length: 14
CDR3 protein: CASSPGQGGQPQHF
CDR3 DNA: TGTGCCAGTAGTCCTGGACAGGGAGGTCAGCCCCAGCATTTT

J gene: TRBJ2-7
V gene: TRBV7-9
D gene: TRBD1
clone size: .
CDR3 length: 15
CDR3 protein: CASSARQGSLYEQYF
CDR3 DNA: TGTGCCAGCAGCGCCCGACAGGGTTCCTTATACGAGCAGTACTTC

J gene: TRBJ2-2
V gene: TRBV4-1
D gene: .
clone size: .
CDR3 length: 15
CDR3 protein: CASSQDRGHTGELFF
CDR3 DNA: TGCGCCAGCAGCCAAGATAGAGGCCACACCGGGGAGCTGTTTTTT

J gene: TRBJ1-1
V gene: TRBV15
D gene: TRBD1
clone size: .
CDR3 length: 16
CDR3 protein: CATSRRTGLGNTEAFF
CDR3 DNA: TGTGCCACCAGCAGACGGACAGGGTTGGGGAACACTGAAGCTTTCTTT

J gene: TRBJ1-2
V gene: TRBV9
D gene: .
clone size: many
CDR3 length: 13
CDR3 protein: CASSDSGNYGYTF
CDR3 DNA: TGTGCCAGCAGCGACAGTGGAAACTATGGCTACACCTTC

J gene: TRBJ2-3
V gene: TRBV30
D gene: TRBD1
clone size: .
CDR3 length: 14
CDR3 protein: CAWNVGQWTDTQYF
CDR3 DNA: TGTGCCTGGAATGTGGGACAGTGGACAGATACGCAGTATTTT

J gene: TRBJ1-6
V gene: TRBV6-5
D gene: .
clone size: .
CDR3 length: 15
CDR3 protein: CASSYQLQGNSPLHF
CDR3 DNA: TGTGCCAGCAGTTACCAACTTCAGGGGAATTCACCCCTCCACTTT

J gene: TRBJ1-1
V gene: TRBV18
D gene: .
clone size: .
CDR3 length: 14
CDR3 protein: CASSPGAMLSEAFF
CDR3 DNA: TGTGCCAGCTCACCAGGTGCGATGTTGTCTGAAGCTTTCTTT

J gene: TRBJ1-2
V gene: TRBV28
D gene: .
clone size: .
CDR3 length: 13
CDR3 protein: CASSLGGNYGYTF
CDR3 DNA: TGTGCCAGCAGTTTGGGGGGGAACTATGGCTACACCTTC

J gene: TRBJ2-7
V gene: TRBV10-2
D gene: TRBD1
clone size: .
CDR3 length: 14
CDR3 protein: CASRVGQGTYEQYF
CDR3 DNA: TGCGCCAGCAGGGTCGGACAGGGGACCTACGAGCAGTACTTC

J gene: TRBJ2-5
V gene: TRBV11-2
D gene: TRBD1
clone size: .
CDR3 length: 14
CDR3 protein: CASSLWQGAKTQYF
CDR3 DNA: TGTGCCAGCAGCTTGTGGCAGGGGGCGAAGACCCAGTACTTC

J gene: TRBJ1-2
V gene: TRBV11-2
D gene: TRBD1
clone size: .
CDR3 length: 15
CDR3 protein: CASSQYRGTNYGYTF
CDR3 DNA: TGTGCCAGCAGCCAATACAGGGGTACCAACTATGGCTACACCTTC

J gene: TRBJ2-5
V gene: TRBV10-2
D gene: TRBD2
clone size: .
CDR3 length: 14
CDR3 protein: CASIYGRYQETQYF
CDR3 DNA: TGCGCCAGCATATACGGGAGGTACCAAGAGACCCAGTACTTC

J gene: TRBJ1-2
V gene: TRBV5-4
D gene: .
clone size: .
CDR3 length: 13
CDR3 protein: CASSVPDSYGYTF
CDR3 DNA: TGTGCCAGCAGCGTACCGGACAGCTATGGCTACACCTTC

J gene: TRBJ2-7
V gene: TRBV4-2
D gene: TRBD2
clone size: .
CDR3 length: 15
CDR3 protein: CASSQELAVTYEQYF
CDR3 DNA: TGTGCCAGCAGCCAAGAACTAGCGGTTACCTACGAGCAGTACTTC

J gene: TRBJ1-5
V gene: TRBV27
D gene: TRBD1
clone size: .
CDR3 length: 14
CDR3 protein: CASSSGTGGQPQHF
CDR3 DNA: TGTGCCAGCAGTTCCGGGACAGGGGGCCAGCCCCAGCATTTT

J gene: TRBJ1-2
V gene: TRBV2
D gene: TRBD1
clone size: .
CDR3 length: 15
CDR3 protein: CASSGLGQAGAGYTF
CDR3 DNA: TGTGCCAGCAGTGGATTAGGACAGGCCGGTGCTGGCTACACCTTC

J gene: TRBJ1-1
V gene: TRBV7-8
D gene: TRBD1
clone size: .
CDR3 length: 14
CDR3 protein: CASSVTGTNTEAFF
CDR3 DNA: TGTGCCAGCAGCGTGACAGGGACGAACACTGAAGCTTTCTTT